This TCR beta chain was found in a study of cytomegalovirus exposure and HLA in healthy donors. V shed 0 bases and J shed 4 bases, with 21 bases lying between them. From germline, CDR1 is LGHNA and CDR2 YNFKEQ. This CDR3 has 18 residues. A multiplex PCR was run with 60 Vbeta primers and 13 Jbeta primers. Profiling relied on immunoSEQ multiplex PCR, and the TCRdb table lists in-frame clones only, not all of them. The sample records 150,000 to 200,000 clones, roughly 84% being singletons. Sequencing was performed on PBMCs. The chain recombines TRBV4-2 with TRBJ2-5, with TRBD1 as a possible D gene (5 bases). The TCR was taken from a woman aged 45-60 years in good health and CMV-seropositive. The CDR3 here is CASSQDPMGPRYAETQYF. For the CDR3, the DNA is TGTGCCAGCAGCCAAGATCCCATGGGGCCTAGATATGCAGAGACCCAGTACTTC.